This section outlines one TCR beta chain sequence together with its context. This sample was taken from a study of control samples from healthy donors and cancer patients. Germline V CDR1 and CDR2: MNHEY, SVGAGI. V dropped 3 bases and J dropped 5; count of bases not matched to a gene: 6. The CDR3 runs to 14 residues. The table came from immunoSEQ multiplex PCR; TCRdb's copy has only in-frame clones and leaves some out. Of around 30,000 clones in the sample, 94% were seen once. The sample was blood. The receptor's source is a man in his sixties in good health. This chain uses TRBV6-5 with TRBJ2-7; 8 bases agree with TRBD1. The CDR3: CASSYLAGGDEQYF. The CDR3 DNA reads TGTGCCAGCAGTTATCTGGCAGGGGGCGACGAGCAGTACTTC.